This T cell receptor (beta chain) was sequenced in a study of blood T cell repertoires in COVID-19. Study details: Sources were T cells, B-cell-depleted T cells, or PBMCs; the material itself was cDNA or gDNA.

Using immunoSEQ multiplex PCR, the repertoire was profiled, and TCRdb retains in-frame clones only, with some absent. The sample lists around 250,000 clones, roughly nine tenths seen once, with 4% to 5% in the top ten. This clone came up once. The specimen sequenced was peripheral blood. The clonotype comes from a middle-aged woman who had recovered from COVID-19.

CDR3 coding DNA: TGCGCCAGCAGCTGGGCGGACAGGGATAATGAAAAACTGTTTTTT. It specifies CASSWADRDNEKLFF. The chain is built from TRBV5-1 and TRBJ1-4, with 8 bases identical to TRBD1. Trimming took 3 bases from V and 4 from J; bases not matched to a gene: 5. Looked up from germline, CDR1 is SGHRS and CDR2 is YFSETQ. The CDR3 totals 15 residues.